The clone carrying this T cell receptor (beta chain) was detected a few times. What it binds is not known. Study-wide findings and caveats: Tumor memory CD4+ T cell TCR gene usage clustered with blood and lymph node memory CD4+ cells and lymph node naive CD4+ cells.

The ends lost 4 bases at V and 2 bases at J; junction bases unmatched: 14. The germline V gene encodes CDR1 SEHNR and CDR2 FQNEAQ (reference sequence). The CDR3 length is 18 residues. TCRdb passed the 5' RACE reads through MiXCR, listing each CDR3 protein once. The sample holds some 60,000 distinct CDR3 sequences, 30% seen once. Naive CD4+ cells had CD25+ Tregs removed. This chain links TRBV7-9 with TRBJ2-3; 8 nucleotides agree with TRBD1. Material for sequencing was tumor-infiltrating naive CD4+ T cells sorted from the breast tumor. Noted subset: naive CD4+ T cells, CD4+CD45RA+CD25-. The receptor comes from a female donor with breast cancer. In nucleotides, the CDR3 is TGTGCCAGCAGCTCCCCCCGGGGGACAGGAAAGACCACAGATACGCAGTATTTT. Translated: CASSSPRGTGKTTDTQYF. Together with reference TRBV7-9 and TRBJ2-3, the CDR3 gives the full variable domain: DTGVSQNPRHKITKRGQNVTFRCDPISEHNRLYWYRQTLGQGPEFLTYFQNEAQLEKSRLLSDRFSAERPKGSFSTLEIQRTEQGDSAMYLCASSSPRGTGKTTDTQYFGPGTRLTVL.